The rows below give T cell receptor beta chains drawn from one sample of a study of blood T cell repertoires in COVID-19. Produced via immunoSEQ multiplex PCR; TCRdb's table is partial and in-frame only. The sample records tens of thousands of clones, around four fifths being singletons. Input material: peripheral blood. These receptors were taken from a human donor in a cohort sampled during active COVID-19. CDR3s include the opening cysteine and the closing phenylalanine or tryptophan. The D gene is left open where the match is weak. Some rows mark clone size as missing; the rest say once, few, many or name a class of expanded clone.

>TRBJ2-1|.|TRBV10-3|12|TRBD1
TGTGCCACCACGGCAGGGGGCGATGAGCAGTTCTTC
CATTAGGDEQFF
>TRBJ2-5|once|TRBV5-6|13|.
TGTGCCAGCGGTAGGGGCTACCAAGAGACCCAGTACTTC
CASGRGYQETQYF
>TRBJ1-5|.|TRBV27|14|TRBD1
TGTGCCAGCAGTTTGACAGGGGATAGCCAGCCCCAGCATTTT
CASSLTGDSQPQHF
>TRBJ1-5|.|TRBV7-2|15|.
TGTGCCAGCAGCTTAATGGCAGGGAGCAATCAGCCCCAGCATTTT
CASSLMAGSNQPQHF
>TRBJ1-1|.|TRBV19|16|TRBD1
TGTGCCAGTAGTGGGGCGGTTGGGCAGGGGGGCACTGAAGCTTTCTTT
CASSGAVGQGGTEAFF
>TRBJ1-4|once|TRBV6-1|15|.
TGTGCCAGCAGTGAAAGGCAGGGGCTAATGGAAAAACTGTTTTTT
CASSERQGLMEKLFF
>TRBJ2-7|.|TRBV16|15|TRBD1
TGTGCCAGCAGCCCTAACTTAACAGGGGGATACGAGCAGTACTTC
CASSPNLTGGYEQYF
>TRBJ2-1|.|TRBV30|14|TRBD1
TGTGCCTGCACAGACAGGGTCAGGTATGATGAGCAGTTCTTC
CACTDRVRYDEQFF
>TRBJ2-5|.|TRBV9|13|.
TGTGCCAGCGCGCCGGGGAACCAAGAGACCCAGTACTTC
CASAPGNQETQYF
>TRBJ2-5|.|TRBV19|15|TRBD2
TGTGCCAGTAGTGGGAGGCTAGCGGGGGGGGAGACCCAGTACTTC
CASSGRLAGGETQYF
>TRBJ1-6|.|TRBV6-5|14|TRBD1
TGTGCCAGCAGCCCAGGACAGGTTAATTCACCCCTCCACTTT
CASSPGQVNSPLHF
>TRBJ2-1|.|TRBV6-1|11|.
TGTGCCAGCAGTGAACCAAATGAGCAGTTCTTC
CASSEPNEQFF
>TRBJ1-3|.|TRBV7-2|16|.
TGTGCCAGCAGCCCCCGACAGGACCCTTCTGGAAACACCATATATTTT
CASSPRQDPSGNTIYF
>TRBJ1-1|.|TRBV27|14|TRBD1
TGTGCCAGCAGACTAGGGACAGCGAGCACTGAAGCTTTCTTT
CASRLGTASTEAFF
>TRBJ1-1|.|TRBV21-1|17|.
TGTGCCAGCAGCCAAGATATACTGCGGGAATTGAACACTGAAGCTTTCTTT
CASSQDILRELNTEAFF
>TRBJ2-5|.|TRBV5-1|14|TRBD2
TGCGCCAGCAGCACTAGCGGGGGAATAGAGACCCAGTACTTC
CASSTSGGIETQYF